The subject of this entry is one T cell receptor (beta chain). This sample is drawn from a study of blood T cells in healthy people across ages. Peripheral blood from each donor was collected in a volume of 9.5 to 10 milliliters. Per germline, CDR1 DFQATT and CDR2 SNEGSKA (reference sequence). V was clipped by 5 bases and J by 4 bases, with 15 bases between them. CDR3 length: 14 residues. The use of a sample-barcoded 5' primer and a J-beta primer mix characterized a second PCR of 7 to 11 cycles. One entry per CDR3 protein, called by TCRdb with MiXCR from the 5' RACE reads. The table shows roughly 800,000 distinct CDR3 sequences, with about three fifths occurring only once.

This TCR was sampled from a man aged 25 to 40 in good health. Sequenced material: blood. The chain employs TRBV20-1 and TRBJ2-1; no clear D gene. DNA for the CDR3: TGCAGTGCTTTGCTAGTGTACTTGTACAATGAGCAGTTCTTC. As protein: CSALLVYLYNEQFF.